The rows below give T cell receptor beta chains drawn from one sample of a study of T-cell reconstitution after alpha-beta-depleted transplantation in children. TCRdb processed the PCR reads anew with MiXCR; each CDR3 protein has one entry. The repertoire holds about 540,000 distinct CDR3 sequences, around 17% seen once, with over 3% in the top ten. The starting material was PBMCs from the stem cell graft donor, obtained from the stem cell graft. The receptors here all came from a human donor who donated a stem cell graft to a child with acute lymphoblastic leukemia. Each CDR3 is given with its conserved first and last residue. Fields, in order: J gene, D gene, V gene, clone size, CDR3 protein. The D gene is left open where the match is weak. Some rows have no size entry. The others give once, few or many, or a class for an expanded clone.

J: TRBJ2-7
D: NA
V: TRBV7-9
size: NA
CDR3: CATVRGPFYEQYF

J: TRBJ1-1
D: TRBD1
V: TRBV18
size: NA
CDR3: CASSPPTGSVTEAFF

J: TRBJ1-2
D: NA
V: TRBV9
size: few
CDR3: CASSATSGRGYTF

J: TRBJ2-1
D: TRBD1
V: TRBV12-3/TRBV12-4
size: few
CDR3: CASRGDRYNEQFF

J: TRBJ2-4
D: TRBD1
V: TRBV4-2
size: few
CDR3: CASSQRGHIQYF

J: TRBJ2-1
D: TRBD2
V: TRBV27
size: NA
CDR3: CASKGRTGTNYQSSYNEQFF

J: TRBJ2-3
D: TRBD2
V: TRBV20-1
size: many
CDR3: CSARAFPLAGTDTQYF

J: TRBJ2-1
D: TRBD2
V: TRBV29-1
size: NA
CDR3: CSVEWRETYNEQFF

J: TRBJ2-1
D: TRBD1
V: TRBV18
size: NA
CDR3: CASSPPGTALDEQFF

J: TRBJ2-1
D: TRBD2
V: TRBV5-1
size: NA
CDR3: CASSYRTSGRHNEQFF

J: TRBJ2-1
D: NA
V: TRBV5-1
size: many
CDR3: CASSLGANEQFF

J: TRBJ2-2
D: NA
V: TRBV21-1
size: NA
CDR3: CASSTTGRETGELFF

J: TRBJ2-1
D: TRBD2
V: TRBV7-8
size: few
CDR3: CASSLVTAGGPGNEQFF

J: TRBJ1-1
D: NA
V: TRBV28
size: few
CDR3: CASRLTANTEAFF

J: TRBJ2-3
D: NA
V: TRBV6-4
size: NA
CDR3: CARSDGTDTQYF

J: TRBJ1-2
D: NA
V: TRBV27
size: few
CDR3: CASSLGEGRIGYGYTF

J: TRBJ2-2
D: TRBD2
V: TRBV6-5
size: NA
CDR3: CASSYSTSGYTGELFF

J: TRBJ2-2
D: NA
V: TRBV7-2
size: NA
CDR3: CASSQGSPSWAGELFF

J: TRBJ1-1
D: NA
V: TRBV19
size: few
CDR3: CASFTKEAFF

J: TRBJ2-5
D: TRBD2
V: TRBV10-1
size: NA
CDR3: CASSRGGTEETQYF

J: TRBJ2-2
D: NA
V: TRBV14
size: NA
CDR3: CASSHEVGELFF

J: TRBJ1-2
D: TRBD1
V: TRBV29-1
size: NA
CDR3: CSVARDRVPGYTF

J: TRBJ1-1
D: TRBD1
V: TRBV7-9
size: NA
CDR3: CASSSGQGAGAFF

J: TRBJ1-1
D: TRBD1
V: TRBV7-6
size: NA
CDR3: CASSPPDREKNTEAFF

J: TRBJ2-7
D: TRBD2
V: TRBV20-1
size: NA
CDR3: CSARDLGIAGPTGGEQYF

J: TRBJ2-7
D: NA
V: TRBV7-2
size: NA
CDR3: CASSPNWEQYF

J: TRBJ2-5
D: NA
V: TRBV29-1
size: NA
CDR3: CSVAGIEETQYF